This is a list of T cell receptor beta chains from one sample in a study of blood T cell repertoires in COVID-19. The assay was immunoSEQ multiplex PCR, and TCRdb's table has in-frame clones only and misses some. This table holds about 220,000 clones, 86% found once. The sequencing input was peripheral blood. Receptors originate from a man aged 25 to 45 who had recovered from COVID-19. CDR3s include the opening cysteine and the closing phenylalanine or tryptophan.

J: TRBJ2-5
V: TRBV24-1
CDR3: CATSDLSQGETQYF

J: TRBJ2-1
V: TRBV19
CDR3: CASWGRQGSHLMQFF

J: TRBJ2-5
V: TRBV9
CDR3: CASSATGLAGVKTQYF

J: TRBJ1-2
V: TRBV24-1
CDR3: CATSDPQVSYGGYTF

J: TRBJ1-2
V: TRBV29-1
CDR3: CSVESRQGVSGYTF

J: TRBJ2-2
V: TRBV5-1
CDR3: CASSFKPPAGELFF

J: TRBJ2-5
V: TRBV2
CDR3: CAITSQGLQETQYF

J: TRBJ1-4
V: TRBV7-9
CDR3: CASSATGQPNEKLFF

J: TRBJ1-3
V: TRBV3-1/TRBV3-2
CDR3: CASSPPGQVLHRNTIYF

J: TRBJ1-4
V: TRBV7-7
CDR3: CASSLSGNEKLFF

J: TRBJ2-7
V: TRBV7-2
CDR3: CASSITGGSYEQYF

J: TRBJ2-2
V: TRBV7-9
CDR3: CASSSPPPRGDTGELFF

J: TRBJ1-1
V: TRBV27
CDR3: CASSLAGGRTEAFF

J: TRBJ1-4
V: TRBV6-6
CDR3: CASSRDSYEKLFF

J: TRBJ2-1
V: TRBV24-1
CDR3: CATSDVVGNRGGDEQFF

J: TRBJ1-1
V: TRBV18
CDR3: CASSPPGQMNTEAFF

J: TRBJ1-1
V: TRBV19
CDR3: CASSYGKVLDYAEAFF

J: TRBJ1-5
V: TRBV19
CDR3: CASSLPPGQGKRPTYQPQHF

J: TRBJ2-7
V: TRBV2
CDR3: CASTTLGQGANYEQYF

J: TRBJ1-1
V: TRBV7-9
CDR3: CASSPFVGGTEAFF

J: TRBJ2-7
V: TRBV7-6
CDR3: CASSLVSTGGGEQYF

J: TRBJ1-2
V: TRBV5-1
CDR3: CASSLGVNYGYTF

J: TRBJ2-2
V: TRBV5-1
CDR3: CASSLDSINTGELFF

J: TRBJ2-2
V: TRBV6-5
CDR3: CASSTDRWNTGELFF

J: TRBJ2-5
V: TRBV7-2
CDR3: CASSPGPRGGGGETQYF

J: TRBJ2-5
V: TRBV3-1/TRBV3-2
CDR3: CASSQEFAQYF

J: TRBJ2-5
V: TRBV29-1
CDR3: CSVDLRETQYF

J: TRBJ1-1
V: TRBV9
CDR3: CASSVGTMNTEAFF

J: TRBJ2-1
V: TRBV3-1/TRBV3-2
CDR3: CASSSGGGEQFF

J: TRBJ1-2
V: TRBV7-2
CDR3: CASSLVGRADYGYTF

J: TRBJ1-5
V: TRBV27
CDR3: CASSLPGPGDQPQHF

J: TRBJ2-6
V: TRBV9
CDR3: CASSVKGVPPYSGANVLTF

J: TRBJ1-1
V: TRBV14
CDR3: CASSLRSREAFF

J: TRBJ2-4
V: TRBV18
CDR3: CASSPPSTGGNIQYF

J: TRBJ1-5
V: TRBV19
CDR3: CATSPGNSARNQPQHF

J: TRBJ2-3
V: TRBV11-3
CDR3: CASSPGGAGPDTQYF

J: TRBJ1-5
V: TRBV19
CDR3: CASSIGAKPQHF